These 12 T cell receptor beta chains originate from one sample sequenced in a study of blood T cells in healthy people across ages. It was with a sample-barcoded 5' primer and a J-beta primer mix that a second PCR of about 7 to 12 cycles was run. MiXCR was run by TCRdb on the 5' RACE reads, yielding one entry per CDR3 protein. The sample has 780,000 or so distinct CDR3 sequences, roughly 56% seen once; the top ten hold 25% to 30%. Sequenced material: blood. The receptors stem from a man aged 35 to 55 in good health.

For the CDR3, the DNA is TGTGCCAGCAGCCAAGATGGGAGGGTCATGAACACTGAAGCTTTCTTT. Its protein is CASSQDGRVMNTEAFF. The chain joins TRBV3-1 to TRBJ1-1, with D uncertain. Germline CDR1 is LGHDT and CDR2 is YNNKEL (reference sequence). This CDR3 is built from 16 residues. Deletions cut 0 bases from V and 0 bases from J, with 11 bases between.

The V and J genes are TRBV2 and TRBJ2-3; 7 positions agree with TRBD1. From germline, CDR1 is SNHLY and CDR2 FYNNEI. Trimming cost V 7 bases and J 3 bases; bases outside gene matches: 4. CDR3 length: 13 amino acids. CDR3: CASTGTATDTQYF. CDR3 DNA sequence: TGTGCCAGCACCGGGACAGCTACAGATACGCAGTATTTT.

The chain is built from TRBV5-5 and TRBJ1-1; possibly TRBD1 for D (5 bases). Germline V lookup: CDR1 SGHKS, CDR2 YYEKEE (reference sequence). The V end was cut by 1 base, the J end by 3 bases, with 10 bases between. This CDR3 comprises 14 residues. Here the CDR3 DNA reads TGTGCCAGCAGCTTGCAGGAGGGGTACACTGAAGCTTTCTTT. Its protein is CASSLQEGYTEAFF.

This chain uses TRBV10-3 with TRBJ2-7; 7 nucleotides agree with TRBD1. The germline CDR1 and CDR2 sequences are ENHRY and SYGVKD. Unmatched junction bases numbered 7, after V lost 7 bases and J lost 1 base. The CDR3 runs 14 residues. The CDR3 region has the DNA TGTGCCATCACTAATACAGGGGCTTCCTACGAGCAGTACTTC. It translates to CAITNTGASYEQYF.

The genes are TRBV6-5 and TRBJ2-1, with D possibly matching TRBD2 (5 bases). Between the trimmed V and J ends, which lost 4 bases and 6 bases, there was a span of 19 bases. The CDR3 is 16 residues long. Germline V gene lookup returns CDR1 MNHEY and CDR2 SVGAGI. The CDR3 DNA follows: TGTGCCAGCAGTTTCCAATCCCCGGACTGGGGCAATGAGCAGTTCTTC. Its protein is CASSFQSPDWGNEQFF.

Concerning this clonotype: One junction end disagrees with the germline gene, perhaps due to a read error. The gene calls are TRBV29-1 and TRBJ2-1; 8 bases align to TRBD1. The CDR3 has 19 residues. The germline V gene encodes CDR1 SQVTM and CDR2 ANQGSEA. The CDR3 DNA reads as TGCAGCGCTGAAGATCGGGGGCGCGGACAGGGATGGCTCTACAATGAGCAGTTCTTC. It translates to CSAEDRGRGQGWLYNEQFF.

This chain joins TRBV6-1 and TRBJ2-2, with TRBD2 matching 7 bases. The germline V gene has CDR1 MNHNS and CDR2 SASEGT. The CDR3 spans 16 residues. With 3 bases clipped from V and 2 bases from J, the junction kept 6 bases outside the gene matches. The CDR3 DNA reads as TGTGCCAGCAGTGAGGTGGGGGGGAGAAACACCGGGGAGCTGTTTTTT. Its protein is CASSEVGGRNTGELFF.

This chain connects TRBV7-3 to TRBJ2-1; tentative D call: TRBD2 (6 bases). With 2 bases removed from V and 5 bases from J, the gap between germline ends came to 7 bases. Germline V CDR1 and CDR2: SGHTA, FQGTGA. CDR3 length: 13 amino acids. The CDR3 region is CASSLVADNEQFF. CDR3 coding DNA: TGTGCCAGCAGCTTAGTAGCGGACAATGAGCAGTTCTTC.

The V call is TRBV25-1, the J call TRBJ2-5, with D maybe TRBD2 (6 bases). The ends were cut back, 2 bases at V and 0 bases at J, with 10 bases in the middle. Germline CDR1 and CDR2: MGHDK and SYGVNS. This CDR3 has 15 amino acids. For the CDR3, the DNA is TGTGCCAGCAGTGAACTAACTAGCCACCAAGAGACCCAGTACTTC. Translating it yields CASSELTSHQETQYF.

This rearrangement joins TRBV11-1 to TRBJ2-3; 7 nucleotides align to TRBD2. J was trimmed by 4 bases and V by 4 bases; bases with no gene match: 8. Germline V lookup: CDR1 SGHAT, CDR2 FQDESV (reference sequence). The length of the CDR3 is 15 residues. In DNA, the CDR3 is TGTGCCAGCAGCTCCGAGCGGGGCGCTGCAGATACGCAGTATTTT. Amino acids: CASSSERGAADTQYF.

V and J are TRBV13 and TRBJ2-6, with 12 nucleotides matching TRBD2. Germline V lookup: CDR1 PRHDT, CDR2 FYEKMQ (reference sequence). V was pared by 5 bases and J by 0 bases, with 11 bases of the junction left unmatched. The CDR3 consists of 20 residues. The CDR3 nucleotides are TGTGCCAGCAGCGTTAGACTAGCGGGGGCCCTAGACTCTGGGGCCAACGTCCTGACTTTC. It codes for CASSVRLAGALDSGANVLTF.

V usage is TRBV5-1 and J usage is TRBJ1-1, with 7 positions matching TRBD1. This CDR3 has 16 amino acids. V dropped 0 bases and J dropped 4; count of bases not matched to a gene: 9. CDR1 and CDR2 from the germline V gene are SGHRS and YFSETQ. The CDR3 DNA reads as TGCGCCAGCAGCTTGGAAGGGGGCGAGTTTGGCACTGAAGCTTTCTTT. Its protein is CASSLEGGEFGTEAFF.